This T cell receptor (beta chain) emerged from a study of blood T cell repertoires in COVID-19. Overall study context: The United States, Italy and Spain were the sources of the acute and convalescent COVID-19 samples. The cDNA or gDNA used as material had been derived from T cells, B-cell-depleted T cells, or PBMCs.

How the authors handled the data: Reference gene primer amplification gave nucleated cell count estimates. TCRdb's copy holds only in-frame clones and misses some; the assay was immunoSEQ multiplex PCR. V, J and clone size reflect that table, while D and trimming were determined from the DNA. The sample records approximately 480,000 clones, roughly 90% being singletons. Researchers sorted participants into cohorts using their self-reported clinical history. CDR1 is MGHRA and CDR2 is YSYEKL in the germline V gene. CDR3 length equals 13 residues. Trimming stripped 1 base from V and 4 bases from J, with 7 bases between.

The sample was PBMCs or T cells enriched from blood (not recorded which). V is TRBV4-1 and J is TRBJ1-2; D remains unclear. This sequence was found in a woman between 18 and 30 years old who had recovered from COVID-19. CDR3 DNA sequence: TGCGCCAGCAGCCAAGTTTCTTCCTATGGCTACACCTTC. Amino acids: CASSQVSSYGYTF.